This T cell receptor beta chain derives from a study of cytomegalovirus exposure and HLA in healthy donors. Amplification used 60 Vbeta primers and 13 Jbeta primers. Clones were read by immunoSEQ multiplex PCR, and TCRdb kept only the in-frame ones, dropping some. This sample has 150,000 to 200,000 clones; just under 80% occur once, and the top ten carry about 5.6%. Broader study findings: In a later analysis, a missense DCLRE1C variant was linked to TCR beta V- and J-gene trimming. Three chains tied to CMV proved CMV antigen-specific in vitro. In an earlier analysis, productive rearrangement rates for most beta V segments clustered near 87% or 30%.

This clone has a single count. Its antigen remains unidentified. The CDR3 loop spans 13 amino acids. V was pared by 0 bases and J by 5 bases, with 7 bases between. Germline CDR1 is SGHAT and CDR2 is FQNNGV. Healthy donors of bone marrow made up the group. The sample taken for sequencing was PBMCs. The chain couples TRBV11-2 to TRBJ2-5, with D perhaps TRBD2 (6 bases). This receptor was obtained from a woman aged 25 to 39 in good health and CMV-seropositive. Written as DNA, the CDR3 is TGTGCCAGCAGCTTAGAGGGGAGGGAGACCCAGTACTTC. This translates into CASSLEGRETQYF.